This TCR beta chain originates from a study of T cells in Graves' hyperthyroidism and ophthalmopathy. Study-level results: The model foresaw ophthalmopathy a median around seven months prior to onset.

Uncontrolled infection, other autoimmune disease, pregnancy or lactation excluded patients. The authors took PBMCs from 10 ml fresh peripheral blood. CDR1 is MNHNY, CDR2 SVGAGI, per germline (reference sequence). This CDR3 spans 14 amino acids. Amplified TCR beta CDR3 regions derived from RNA transcripts. HTBI primers were used for first-round RT-PCR of the TCR CDR3. TCRdb re-called the multiplex PCR reads through MiXCR, storing one row per CDR3 protein. The sample consists of around 450,000 distinct CDR3 sequences, around 14% of them appearing once. This clonotype has only a few counts. Its antigen is undetermined. The junction departs from germline at one end; a sequencing error may be responsible.

The sequencing sample was made of blood. The chain has TRBV6-6 and TRBJ2-7, with D perhaps being TRBD1 or TRBD2 (5 bases each). This clonotype originated in a woman between 18 and 29 years old with Graves' hyperthyroidism. CDR3 sequence reads: CTSSYGGGGYEQYF. Here the CDR3 DNA reads TGTACCAGCAGTTACGGTGGGGGTGGCTACGAGCAGTACTTC.